Below, one TCR beta chain is given with its context. Its specificity is unknown. The CDR3 goes on 3 residues after the read ends, and that part is filled in from the germline J gene. This record comes from a study of Tregs in tolerant kidney transplant recipients. The wider study: The nonmyeloablative bone marrow transplants came from related graft donors, with transient mixed chimerism.

Findings and limits, study-wide: In tolerant patients, donor-specific Tregs outgrew total Tregs, suggesting antigen-driven expansion.

The length of the CDR3 is 13 residues. Germline CDR1 is SNHLY and CDR2 is FYNNEI. With 7 bases removed from V and 3 bases from J, the gap between germline ends came to 13 bases. Here immunoSEQ multiplex PCR was the method, and the copy in TCRdb shows in-frame clones only, minus some. Listed are tens of thousands of clones; around 0.8% falls within the top ten. The source is a human donor who received a combined kidney and bone marrow transplant. V gene TRBV2 combines with J gene TRBJ2-7; D is perhaps TRBD2 (5 bases). The sequenced sample was CD4+ T cells from blood, obtained before the transplant. The DNA read from the CDR3 is TGTGCCAGCAAAAAGGACTTCAACTACGAG. It is translated as CASKKDFNYE. The entire CDR3 protein reads CASKKDFNYEQYF. Drawing the rest from reference TRBV2 and TRBJ2-7, the complete variable domain is EPEVTQTPSHQVTQMGQEVILRCVPISNHLYFYWYRQILGQKVEFLVSFYNNEISEKSEIFDDQFSVERPDGSNFTLKIRSTKLEDSAMYFCASKKDFNYEQYFGPGTRLTVT.